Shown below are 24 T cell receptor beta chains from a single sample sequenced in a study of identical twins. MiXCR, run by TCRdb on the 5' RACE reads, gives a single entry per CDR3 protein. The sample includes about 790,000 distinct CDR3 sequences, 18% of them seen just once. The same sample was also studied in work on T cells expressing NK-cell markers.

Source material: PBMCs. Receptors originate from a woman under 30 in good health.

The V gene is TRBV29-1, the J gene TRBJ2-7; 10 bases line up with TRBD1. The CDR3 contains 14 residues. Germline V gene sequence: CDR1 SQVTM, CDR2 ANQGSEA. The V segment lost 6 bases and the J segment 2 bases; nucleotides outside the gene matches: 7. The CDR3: CSVSVGTGAYEQYF. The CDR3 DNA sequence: TGCAGCGTGAGCGTCGGGACAGGGGCCTACGAGCAGTACTTC.

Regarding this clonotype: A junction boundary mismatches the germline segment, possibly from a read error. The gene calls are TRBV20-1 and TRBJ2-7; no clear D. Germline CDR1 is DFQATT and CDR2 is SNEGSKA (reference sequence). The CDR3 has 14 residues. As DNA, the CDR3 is TGCAGTGCTAGAGATTACGGCGGATCCTACGAGCAGCACTTC. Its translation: CSARDYGGSYEQHF.

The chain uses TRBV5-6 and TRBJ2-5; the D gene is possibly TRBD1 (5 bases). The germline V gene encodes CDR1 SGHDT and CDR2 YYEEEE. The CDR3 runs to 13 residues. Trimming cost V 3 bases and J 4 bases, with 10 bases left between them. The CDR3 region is CASSSREPETQYF. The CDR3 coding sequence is TGTGCCAGCAGCTCCAGGGAACCAGAGACCCAGTACTTC.

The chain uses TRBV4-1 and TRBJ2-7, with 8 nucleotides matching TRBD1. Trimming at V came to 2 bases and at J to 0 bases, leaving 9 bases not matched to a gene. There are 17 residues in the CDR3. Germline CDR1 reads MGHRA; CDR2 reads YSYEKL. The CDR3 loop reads CASSQKGGTGPSYEQYF. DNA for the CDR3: TGCGCCAGCAGCCAAAAAGGGGGGACAGGACCCTCCTACGAGCAGTACTTC.

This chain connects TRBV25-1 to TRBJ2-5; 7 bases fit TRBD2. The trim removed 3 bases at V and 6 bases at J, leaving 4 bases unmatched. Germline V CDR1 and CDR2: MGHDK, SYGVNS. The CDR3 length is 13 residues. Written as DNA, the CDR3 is TGTGCCAGCAGTGATCGACTAGCCAAGACCCAGTACTTC. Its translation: CASSDRLAKTQYF.

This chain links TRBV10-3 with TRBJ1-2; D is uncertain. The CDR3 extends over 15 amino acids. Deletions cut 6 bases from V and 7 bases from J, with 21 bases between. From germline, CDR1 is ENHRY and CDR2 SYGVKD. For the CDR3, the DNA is TGTGCCATCAGCGGGCTTCCGGGCCGATCGAGTGGCTACACCTTC. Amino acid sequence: CAISGLPGRSSGYTF.

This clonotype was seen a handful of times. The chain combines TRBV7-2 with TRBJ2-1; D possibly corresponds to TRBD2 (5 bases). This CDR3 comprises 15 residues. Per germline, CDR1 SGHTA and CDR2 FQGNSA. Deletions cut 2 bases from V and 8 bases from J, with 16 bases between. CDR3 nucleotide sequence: TGTGCCAGCAGCTTAATGGCGGGCCAACATTATGAGCAGTTCTTC. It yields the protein CASSLMAGQHYEQFF.

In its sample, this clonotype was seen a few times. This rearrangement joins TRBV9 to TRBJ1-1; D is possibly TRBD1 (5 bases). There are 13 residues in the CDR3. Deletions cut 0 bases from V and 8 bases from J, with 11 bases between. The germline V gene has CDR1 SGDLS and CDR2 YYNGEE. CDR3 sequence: CASSVAPDIEAFF. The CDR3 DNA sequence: TGTGCCAGCAGCGTAGCCCCGGACATCGAAGCTTTCTTT.

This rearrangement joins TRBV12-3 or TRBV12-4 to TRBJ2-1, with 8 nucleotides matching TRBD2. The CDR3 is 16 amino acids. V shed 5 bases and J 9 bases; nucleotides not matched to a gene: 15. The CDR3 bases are TGTGCCAGCAGTCATTACCGGGGGGGGGATTTTTTTGAGCAGTTCTTC. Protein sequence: CASSHYRGGDFFEQFF.

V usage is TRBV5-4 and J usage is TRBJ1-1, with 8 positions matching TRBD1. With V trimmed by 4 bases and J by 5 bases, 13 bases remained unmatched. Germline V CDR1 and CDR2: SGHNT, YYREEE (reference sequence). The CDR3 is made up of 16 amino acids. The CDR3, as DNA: TGTGCCAGCAGCCCTGGTCAGGGGGCCTCGCGGACTGAAGCTTTCTTT. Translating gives CASSPGQGASRTEAFF.

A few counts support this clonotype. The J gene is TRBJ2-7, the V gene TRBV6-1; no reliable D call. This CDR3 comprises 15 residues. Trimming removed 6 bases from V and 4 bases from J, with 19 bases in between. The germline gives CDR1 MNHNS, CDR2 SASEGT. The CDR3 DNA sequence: TGTGCCAGCAGCCGAGCCCAACTTATTGGGTACGAGCAGTACTTC. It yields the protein CASSRAQLIGYEQYF.

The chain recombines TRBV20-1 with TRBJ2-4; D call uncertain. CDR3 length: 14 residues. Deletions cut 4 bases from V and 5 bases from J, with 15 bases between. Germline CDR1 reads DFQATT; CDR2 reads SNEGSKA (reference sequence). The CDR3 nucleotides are TGCAGTGCTACTCCGTCGGGTCTCCAAAACATTCAGTACTTC. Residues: CSATPSGLQNIQYF.

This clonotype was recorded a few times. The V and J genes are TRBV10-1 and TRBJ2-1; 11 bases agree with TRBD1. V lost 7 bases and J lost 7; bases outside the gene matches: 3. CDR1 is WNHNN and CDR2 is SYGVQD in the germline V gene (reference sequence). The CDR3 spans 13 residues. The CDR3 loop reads CASNRDRGNEQFF. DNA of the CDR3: TGCGCCAGCAATCGGGACAGGGGGAATGAGCAGTTCTTC.

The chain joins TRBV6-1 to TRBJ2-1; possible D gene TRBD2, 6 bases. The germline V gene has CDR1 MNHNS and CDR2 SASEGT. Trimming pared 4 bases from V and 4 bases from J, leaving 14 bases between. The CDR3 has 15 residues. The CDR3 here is CASSAGPSAYNEQFF. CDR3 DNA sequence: TGTGCCAGCAGTGCCGGCCCTAGCGCGTACAATGAGCAGTTCTTC.

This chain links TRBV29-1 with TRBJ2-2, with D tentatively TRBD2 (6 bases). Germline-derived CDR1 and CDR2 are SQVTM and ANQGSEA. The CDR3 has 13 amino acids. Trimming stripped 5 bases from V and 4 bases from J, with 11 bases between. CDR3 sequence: CSVQLGGTGELFF. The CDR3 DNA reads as TGCAGCGTTCAGTTGGGGGGCACCGGGGAGCTGTTTTTT.

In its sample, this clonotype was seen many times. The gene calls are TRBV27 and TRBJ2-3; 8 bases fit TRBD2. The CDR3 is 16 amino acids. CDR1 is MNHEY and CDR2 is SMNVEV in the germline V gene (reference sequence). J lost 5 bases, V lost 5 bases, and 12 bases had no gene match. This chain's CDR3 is CASSMPPGGPRDTQYF. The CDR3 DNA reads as TGTGCCAGCAGTATGCCCCCGGGAGGGCCAAGAGATACGCAGTATTTT.

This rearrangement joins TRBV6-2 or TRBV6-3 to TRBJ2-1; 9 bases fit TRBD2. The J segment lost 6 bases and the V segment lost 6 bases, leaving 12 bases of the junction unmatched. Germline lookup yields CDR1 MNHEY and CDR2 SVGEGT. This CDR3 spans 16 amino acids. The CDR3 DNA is TGTGCCAGCAGGGTCATTGGGCGGGGGGGCCCCAATGAGCAGTTCTTC. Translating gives CASRVIGRGGPNEQFF.

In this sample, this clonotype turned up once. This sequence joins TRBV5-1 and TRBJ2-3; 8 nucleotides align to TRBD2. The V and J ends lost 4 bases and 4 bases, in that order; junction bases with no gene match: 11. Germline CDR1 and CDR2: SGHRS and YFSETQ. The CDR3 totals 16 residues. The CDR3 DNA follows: TGCGCCAGCAGCCGGACTAGCCAGCTGGGCTCAGATACGCAGTATTTT. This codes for CASSRTSQLGSDTQYF.

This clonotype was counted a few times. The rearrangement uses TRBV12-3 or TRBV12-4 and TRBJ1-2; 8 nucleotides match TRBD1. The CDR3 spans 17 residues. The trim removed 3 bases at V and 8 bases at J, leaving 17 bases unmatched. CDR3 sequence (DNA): TGTGCCAGCAGTTTTTCTTGGACAGGGCGCAGAAGGGACGGCTACACCTTC. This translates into CASSFSWTGRRRDGYTF.

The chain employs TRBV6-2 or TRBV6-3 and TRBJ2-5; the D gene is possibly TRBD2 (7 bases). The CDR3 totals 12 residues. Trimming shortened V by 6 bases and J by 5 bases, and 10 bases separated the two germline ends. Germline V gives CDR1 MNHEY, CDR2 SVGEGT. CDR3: CASRWGGETQYF. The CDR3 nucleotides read TGTGCCAGCAGATGGGGGGGCGAGACCCAGTACTTC.

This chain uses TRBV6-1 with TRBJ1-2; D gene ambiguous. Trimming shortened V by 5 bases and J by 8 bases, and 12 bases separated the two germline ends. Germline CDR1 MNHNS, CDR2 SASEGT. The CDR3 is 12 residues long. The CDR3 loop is CASSMYLKGYTF. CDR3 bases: TGTGCCAGCAGTATGTATTTGAAAGGCTACACCTTC.

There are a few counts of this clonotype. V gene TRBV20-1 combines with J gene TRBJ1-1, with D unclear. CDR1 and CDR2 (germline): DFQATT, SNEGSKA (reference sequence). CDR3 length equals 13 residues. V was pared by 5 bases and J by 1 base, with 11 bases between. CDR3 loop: CSARVDPNTEAFF. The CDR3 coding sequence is TGCAGTGCTCGAGTTGACCCGAACACTGAAGCTTTCTTT.

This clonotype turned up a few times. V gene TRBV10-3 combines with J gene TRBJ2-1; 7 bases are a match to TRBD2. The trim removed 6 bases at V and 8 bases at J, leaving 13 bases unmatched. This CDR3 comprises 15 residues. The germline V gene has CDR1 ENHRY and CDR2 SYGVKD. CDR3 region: CAISRWGGGEDEQFF. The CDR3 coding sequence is TGTGCCATCAGCCGGTGGGGGGGAGGGGAAGATGAGCAGTTCTTC.

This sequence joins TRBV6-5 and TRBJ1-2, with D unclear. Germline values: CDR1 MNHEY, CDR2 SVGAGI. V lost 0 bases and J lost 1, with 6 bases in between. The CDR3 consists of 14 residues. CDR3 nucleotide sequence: TGTGCCAGCAGTTACTCCCGGGGTAACTATGGCTACACCTTC. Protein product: CASSYSRGNYGYTF.